This passage covers 5 T cell receptor beta chains from one sample sequenced in a study of CD8 T cell repertoires and HIV-1 epitope variants. Antigens for these TCRs are unknown. TCRdb keeps only in-frame clones here, not all; method: immunoSEQ multiplex PCR. Altogether around 4,900 clones are present, 55% to 75% being singletons, with the ten largest covering approximately 42%. The sample taken for sequencing was cultured CD8+ T cells derived from PBMCs. The receptors were gathered from a male donor with HIV.

V is TRBV9 and J is TRBJ1-1; possibly TRBD1 for D (5 bases). The germline V gene encodes CDR1 SGDLS and CDR2 YYNGEE. The CDR3 is 13 residues long. V was shortened by 0 bases and J by 6 bases, with 9 bases between the two germline ends. CDR3 DNA sequence: TGTGCCAGCAGCGTAGGAAGGGGCGCTGAAGCTTTCTTT. This sequence encodes CASSVGRGAEAFF.

This chain links TRBV6-5 with TRBJ1-1; TRBD1 matches at 9 bases. The CDR3 runs to 14 residues. CDR1 is MNHEY, CDR2 SVGAGI, per germline. V was clipped by 4 bases and J by 4 bases; unmatched bases: 4. CDR3 nucleotide sequence: TGTGCCAGCAGTTGGGGGACAGGGCGCACTGAAGCTTTCTTT. Residues: CASSWGTGRTEAFF.

The V call is TRBV30, the J call TRBJ2-2, with 7 bases lining up with TRBD1. This CDR3 has 12 amino acids. Germline V CDR1 and CDR2: GTSNPN, SVGIG (reference sequence). The ends lost 4 bases at V and 5 bases at J; junction bases unmatched: 1. The CDR3 nucleotides read TGTGCCTGGACAGGGGGAACCGGGGAGCTGTTTTTT. Protein product: CAWTGGTGELFF.

V and J are TRBV2 and TRBJ1-4, with a weak D call TRBD1 (6 bases). The CDR3 extends over 16 amino acids. The V end lost 7 bases, the J end lost 8 bases, and 23 bases lay between the germline ends. Germline V gene sequence: CDR1 SNHLY, CDR2 FYNNEI. The chain's CDR3 is CASTPRERGDGEKLFF. The CDR3 coding sequence is TGTGCCAGCACTCCACGGGAGAGGGGGGACGGGGAAAAACTGTTTTTT.

This clone was seen more than once but under ten times. The V and J genes are TRBV6-5 and TRBJ2-1, with D possibly called TRBD1 or TRBD2 (5 bases each). The CDR3 spans 16 residues. Trimming took off 1 base at V and 8 bases at J, with 18 bases between the two ends. Germline V lookup: CDR1 MNHEY, CDR2 SVGAGI. CDR3 DNA sequence: TGTGCCAGCAGTTACTACGGGCCCCCTCAGGGAGATGAGCAGTTCTTC. Amino acid sequence: CASSYYGPPQGDEQFF.